The 20 T cell receptor beta chains in this list originate from one sample, sequenced in a study of response to subunit inactivated influenza vaccine. TCRdb redid the calling of the RT-PCR reads with MiXCR, one entry per CDR3 protein. Of 590,000 or so distinct CDR3 sequences listed, approximately 14% are singletons. This specimen was PBMCs from blood, taken 14 to 15 days before vaccination. The receptors come from a man between 50 and 59 years old who received an inactivated influenza vaccine.

The sample holds a few counts of this clonotype. The V gene is TRBV6-2 or TRBV6-3, the J gene TRBJ2-7, with 10 bases matching TRBD1. V lost 6 bases and J lost 1; bases outside the gene matches: 15. There are 18 residues in the CDR3. Germline V lookup: CDR1 MNHEY, CDR2 SVGEGT. CDR3 nucleotide sequence: TGTGCCAGCAGCCTAGACAGGGGGCGGTCTATCTGGTCCTACGAGCAGTACTTC. It is translated as CASSLDRGRSIWSYEQYF.

The table lists this clonotype with many counts. The chain combines TRBV20-1 with TRBJ2-5, with 10 nucleotides matching TRBD1. The germline gives CDR1 DFQATT, CDR2 SNEGSKA (reference sequence). The CDR3 runs 14 residues. CDR3 coding DNA: TGCAGCGCTCCGGGACAGGGGTACCAAGAGACCCAGTACTTC. Translating it yields CSAPGQGYQETQYF.

The rearrangement joins TRBV5-4 to TRBJ2-5; TRBD1 agrees at 7 bases. This CDR3 is 14 amino acids long. Germline values: CDR1 SGHNT, CDR2 YYREEE (reference sequence). Trimming cost V 4 bases and J 4 bases; bases outside gene matches: 7. The CDR3 protein is CASSTGTESETQYF. Written as DNA, the CDR3 is TGTGCCAGCAGCACCGGGACAGAGTCAGAGACCCAGTACTTC.

This clonotype came up many times. For the CDR3, the DNA is TGTGCCAGTGACGACGGCCGACGGGAAAAACTGTTTTTT. Encoded protein: CASDDGRREKLFF. The rearrangement links TRBV19 to TRBJ1-4; the D is unclear. Germline V gene data show CDR1 as LNHDA and CDR2 as SQIVND (reference sequence). Trimming shortened V by 8 bases and J by 8 bases, and 15 bases separated the two germline ends. This CDR3 region has 13 residues.

At least ten counts were recorded for this clonotype. The CDR3 loop is CASTPLSRAHPGAFF. CDR3 coding DNA: TGTGCCAGCACCCCCCTTTCCAGGGCTCATCCGGGAGCTTTCTTT. This sequence joins TRBV28 and TRBJ1-1; D is possibly TRBD1 (5 bases). CDR3 length equals 15 residues. Germline V gene lookup returns CDR1 MDHEN and CDR2 SYDVKM. The V end was cut by 7 bases, the J end by 10 bases, with 25 bases between.

V and J are TRBV30 and TRBJ2-1, with 9 bases identical to TRBD2. The CDR3 extends over 12 amino acids. Germline V gene data show CDR1 as GTSNPN and CDR2 as SVGIG (reference sequence). CDR3 region: CVVAGAYNEQFF. CDR3 DNA: TGTGTAGTAGCGGGAGCCTACAATGAGCAGTTCTTC.

This clonotype was counted between two and nine times. The V and J genes are TRBV21-1 and TRBJ2-4. TRBV21-1 is recorded as a pseudogene. This CDR3 has 15 residues. DNA of the CDR3: TGTGCCAGCAGCTTAGAAGCAGAAGCCAAAAACATTCAGTACTTC. The encoded protein is CASSLEAEAKNIQYF.

This rearrangement joins TRBV7-9 to TRBJ2-7, with D maybe TRBD1 (5 bases). Germline V gene data show CDR1 as SEHNR and CDR2 as FQNEAQ (reference sequence). Trimming removed 4 bases from V and 6 bases from J, with 16 bases in between. The CDR3 loop spans 14 amino acids. CDR3 DNA sequence: TGTGCCAGCAGCTACCCAGGGCCTAGTTCCGAGCAGTACTTC. This gives the protein CASSYPGPSSEQYF.

The chain uses TRBV2 and TRBJ1-1, with 9 nucleotides matching TRBD1. CDR1 and CDR2 from the germline V gene are SNHLY and FYNNEI. The CDR3 loop spans 18 amino acids. Germline trimming cut 4 bases from V and 0 bases from J; bases unmatched to any gene: 12. This CDR3 is CASSGILGQGPMNTEAFF. The CDR3 nucleotides are TGTGCCAGCAGTGGTATCTTAGGACAGGGGCCTATGAACACTGAAGCTTTCTTT.

The genes are TRBV5-6 and TRBJ2-3, with 8 bases matching TRBD1. V shed 7 bases and J 7 bases; nucleotides not matched to a gene: 8. The CDR3 spans 13 residues. CDR1 and CDR2 from the germline V gene are SGHDT and YYEEEE. The CDR3 DNA follows: TGTGCCAGCCTCTGGCAGGGGGCGCATACGCAGTATTTT. As protein: CASLWQGAHTQYF. Looking up the rest from reference TRBV5-6 and TRBJ2-3 gives the full variable domain: DAGVTQSPTHLIKTRGQQVTLRCSPKSGHDTVSWYQQALGQGPQFIFQYYEEEERQRGNFPDRFSGHQFPNYSSELNVNALLLGDSALYLCASLWQGAHTQYFGPGTRLTVL.

This clonotype was counted only a few times. This chain joins TRBV11-2 and TRBJ2-5; the match to TRBD2 covers 7 bases. Germline V CDR1 and CDR2: SGHAT, FQNNGV. The V and J ends lost 4 bases and 1 base, in that order; junction bases with no gene match: 6. This CDR3 is 15 amino acids long. CDR3 bases: TGTGCCAGCAGCTCGAAGCGGGGACTCCAAGAGACCCAGTACTTC. This translates into CASSSKRGLQETQYF.

This clonotype appeared a few times. The CDR3 loop is CSAPWNSYEQYF. CDR3 DNA: TGCAGTGCTCCTTGGAACTCCTACGAGCAGTACTTC. V is TRBV20-1 and J is TRBJ2-7; D is unresolved. V was cut by 5 bases and J by 0 bases, with 8 bases left in between. Per the germline V gene, CDR1 is DFQATT and CDR2 is SNEGSKA (reference sequence). The CDR3 has 12 amino acids.

The chain joins TRBV24-1 to TRBJ2-2; TRBD2 is a possible D gene (5 bases). Germline-derived CDR1 and CDR2 are KGHDR and SFDVKD. V dropped 5 bases and J dropped 3 bases, with 15 bases sitting between them. This CDR3 has 16 amino acids. The CDR3 region is CATSGHDYADTGELFF. For the CDR3, the DNA is TGTGCCACCAGTGGGCATGACTACGCGGACACCGGGGAGCTGTTTTTT.

This clonotype was detected ten times or more. The gene calls are TRBV5-5 and TRBJ2-5; D is unresolved. Germline V lookup: CDR1 SGHKS, CDR2 YYEKEE (reference sequence). The length of the CDR3 is 14 residues. The V and J ends lost 2 bases and 1 base respectively, with 9 bases between them. The CDR3 reads CASSFRNGQETQYF. The CDR3 DNA is TGTGCCAGCAGCTTCAGGAACGGCCAAGAGACCCAGTACTTC.

This clonotype was detected only a few times. This sequence joins TRBV9 and TRBJ1-4; the match to TRBD1 covers 11 bases. Per the germline V gene, CDR1 is SGDLS and CDR2 is YYNGEE. The CDR3 sequence is 17 residues long. V lost 0 bases and J lost 5; bases outside the gene matches: 6. The CDR3 DNA is TGTGCCAGCAGCGTAGCGTCCGGGGACAGGGGGAATGAAAAACTGTTTTTT. Its protein product is CASSVASGDRGNEKLFF.

The chain couples TRBV2 to TRBJ2-1; the match to TRBD1 covers 12 bases. The CDR3 runs 15 residues. Germline CDR1 is SNHLY and CDR2 is FYNNEI. Losses at the gene ends were 3 bases for V and 7 bases for J; bases not matched to a gene: 4. The DNA of the CDR3 is TGTGCCAGCAGTGACCTGGGACAGGGGGCTAATGAGCAGTTCTTC. Translated: CASSDLGQGANEQFF.

This clonotype was recorded many times. The rearrangement uses TRBV7-2 and TRBJ2-7, with D unclear. There are 14 residues in the CDR3. Looked up from germline, CDR1 is SGHTA and CDR2 is FQGNSA. V lost 0 bases and J lost 3, with 9 bases in between. The CDR3 is CASSLARTGYEQYF. The CDR3 DNA sequence: TGTGCCAGCAGCTTAGCGAGAACGGGCTACGAGCAGTACTTC.

CDR3 DNA sequence: TGTGCCAGCAGTGAAAGAGGGTTTAACTACGAGCAGTACTTC. It yields the protein CASSERGFNYEQYF. The V call is TRBV6-1, the J call TRBJ2-7; D might be TRBD2 (5 bases). Deletions cut 2 bases from V and 3 bases from J, with 11 bases between. This CDR3 has 14 residues. Germline V gives CDR1 MNHNS, CDR2 SASEGT.

This clonotype appeared a few times. The rearrangement links TRBV11-2 to TRBJ2-3; unclear D gene. Trimming removed 1 base from V and 2 bases from J, with 10 bases in between. Germline lookup yields CDR1 SGHAT and CDR2 FQNNGV. This CDR3 has 15 amino acids. The CDR3 sequence: CASSLGALNTDTQYF. CDR3 DNA: TGTGCCAGCAGCTTAGGAGCTTTAAACACAGATACGCAGTATTTT.

The rearrangement links TRBV2 to TRBJ2-1, with TRBD2 matching 11 bases. Germline V gives CDR1 SNHLY, CDR2 FYNNEI. Germline trimming cut 6 bases from V and 0 bases from J; bases unmatched to any gene: 13. The CDR3 runs to 19 residues. CDR3 nucleotides: TGTGCCAGCAGCTACCTAGCGGGGGGCAGACCCAGCTCCTACAATGAGCAGTTCTTC. Encoded protein: CASSYLAGGRPSSYNEQFF.